The 7 T cell receptor beta chains presented below share a single source sample, sequenced in a study of neurological immune-mediated disorders. TCRdb re-called the 5' RACE reads through MiXCR, storing one row per CDR3 protein. The sample holds about 55,000 distinct CDR3 sequences, about 3.8% seen once. Input material: PBMCs. Receptors originate from a man between 60 and 75 years old with multiple sclerosis.

The chain combines TRBV5-1 with TRBJ2-3; D remains unclear. CDR1 SGHRS and CDR2 YFSETQ come from the germline V gene. V lost 1 base and J 2 bases, leaving 11 bases between the germline ends. The CDR3 length is 15 residues. This chain's CDR3 is CASSLIGKDTDTQYF. CDR3 nucleotides: TGCGCCAGCAGCTTGATTGGCAAAGACACAGATACGCAGTATTTT.

This clonotype appeared many times. The chain employs TRBV6-5 and TRBJ1-2, with TRBD1 as a possible D gene (5 bases). Germline V gene data show CDR1 as MNHEY and CDR2 as SVGAGI. V dropped 0 bases and J dropped 4 bases, with 18 bases sitting between them. CDR3 length equals 17 residues. The CDR3: CASSYSGGAPPTYGYTF. CDR3 nucleotides: TGTGCCAGCAGTTACTCCGGGGGAGCCCCTCCAACCTATGGCTACACCTTC.

This clonotype was seen repeatedly, ten times or more. The genes are TRBV20-1 and TRBJ2-1; TRBD2 agrees at 12 bases. Germline V gene sequence: CDR1 DFQATT, CDR2 SNEGSKA (reference sequence). V trimming: 1 base; J trimming: 7 bases; junction bases outside the gene matches: 5. This CDR3 contains 15 residues. CDR3 bases: TGCAGTGCTAGAGTTGTGACTAGCGGGAGAAATGAGCAGTTCTTC. Translating it yields CSARVVTSGRNEQFF.

This clonotype was seen repeatedly, ten times or more. The chain has TRBV20-1 and TRBJ2-5; 8 bases are shared with TRBD1. Germline V gene sequence: CDR1 DFQATT, CDR2 SNEGSKA (reference sequence). The trim removed 4 bases at V and 1 base at J, leaving 11 bases unmatched. This CDR3 contains 16 residues. CDR3 in amino acids: CSAKRVDRGPQETQYF. CDR3 nucleotide sequence: TGCAGTGCTAAACGGGTAGACAGGGGACCCCAAGAGACCCAGTACTTC.

The J gene is TRBJ2-7, the V gene TRBV5-1; TRBD1 agrees at 8 bases. V was pared by 4 bases and J by 3 bases, with 15 bases of the junction left unmatched. The CDR3 has 17 residues. Germline CDR1 and CDR2: SGHRS and YFSETQ. This chain's CDR3 is CASSGDRGSGLDYEQYF. The CDR3 DNA reads TGCGCCAGCAGCGGCGACAGGGGAAGTGGTTTAGACTACGAGCAGTACTTC.

This clonotype was counted ten times or more. The chain uses TRBV10-3 and TRBJ2-3; no definite D call. The V end was cut by 6 bases, the J end by 0 bases, with 10 bases between. The V gene's germline CDR1 is ENHRY and CDR2 SYGVKD. This CDR3 is 14 amino acids long. DNA of the CDR3: TGTGCCATCAGCCCGGGTGGAAGCACAGATACGCAGTATTTT. Protein product: CAISPGGSTDTQYF.

The V call is TRBV20-1, the J call TRBJ1-4, with unresolved D. V lost 5 bases, J lost 5 bases, and 12 bases lay in between. CDR1 is DFQATT and CDR2 is SNEGSKA in the germline V gene (reference sequence). This CDR3 has 13 amino acids. The CDR3 is CSAREGSNEKLFF. CDR3 in DNA: TGCAGTGCTCGTGAAGGGTCGAATGAAAAACTGTTTTTT.